This T cell receptor (beta chain) is drawn from a study of blood T cell repertoires in COVID-19. Across the whole study: Acute and convalescent COVID-19 samples came from the United States, Italy and Spain. Sources were T cells, B-cell-depleted T cells, or PBMCs; the material itself was cDNA or gDNA.

Original processing notes: Estimation of nucleated cell counts was performed using reference gene primer amplification. Sequencing used immunoSEQ multiplex PCR; TCRdb keeps in-frame clones, though not all of them. Clone size and the V and J calls come from that table; the DNA yielded D and trimming. The repertoire has some 60,000 clones, about nine tenths of them found once; the top ten carry 5.5% to 8%. The junction had 8 bases not matched to a gene; V was cut back by 7 bases and J by 9 bases. The CDR3 sequence is 13 residues long. Germline-derived CDR1 and CDR2 are LNHDA and SQIVND (reference sequence).

This TCR was sampled from a man aged 35 to 55 with acute or convalescent COVID-19. Sequenced: peripheral blood. The chain combines TRBV19 with TRBJ2-1, with 8 bases matching TRBD2. CDR3 amino acids: CASISGGMGEQFF. The CDR3 DNA reads as TGTGCCAGTATCTCGGGGGGGATGGGTGAGCAGTTCTTC. The full variable domain, completed using reference TRBV19 and TRBJ2-1, is DGGITQSPKYLFRKEGQNVTLSCEQNLNHDAMYWYRQDPGQGLRLIYYSQIVNDFQKGDIAEGYSVSREKKESFPLTVTSAQKNPTAFYLCASISGGMGEQFFGPGTRLTVL.